The 17 T cell receptor beta chains below all came from one sample that was sequenced in a study of OX40 agonist ivuxolimab in advanced cancers. Libraries came from the immunoSEQ multiplex PCR assay. TCRdb re-hosts the immuneACCESS table, in-frame sequences only. Its copies lack some clones; in the studies checked, an unresolved V gene accounts for under half of them, and the cause for the rest is not known. The sample records roughly 40,000 clones, 75% to 90% of which are singletons. The ten largest clones add up to 4.7% of the sample. Here the sequenced sample was CD4+ or CD8+ T cells sorted from blood, taken in a trial of the OX40 agonist ivuxolimab. The receptors here all came from an adult with an advanced solid tumor such as melanoma, head and neck, liver or kidney cancer.

The V call is TRBV28, the J call TRBJ2-7; 10 nucleotides agree with TRBD2. The CDR3 consists of 16 residues. The germline CDR1 and CDR2 sequences are MDHEN and SYDVKM. Losses at the gene ends were 2 bases for V and 4 bases for J; bases not matched to a gene: 8. The CDR3 DNA sequence: TGTGCCAGCAGTTTAGGAACGTCTAGCGGGAGTTACGAGCAGTACTTC. Its translation is CASSLGTSSGSYEQYF.

The V call is TRBV11-2, the J call TRBJ2-1; 10 bases agree with TRBD2. This CDR3 has 18 residues. CDR1 and CDR2 from the germline V gene are SGHAT and FQNNGV. V gave up 0 bases and J gave up 3 bases; unmatched junction bases: 8. In nucleotides, the CDR3 is TGTGCCAGCAGCTTAGATACAGCGGGAGGGCCGTTCTACAATGAGCAGTTCTTC. It is translated as CASSLDTAGGPFYNEQFF.

This rearrangement joins TRBV18 to TRBJ1-1, with a weak D call TRBD1 (6 bases). Trimming cost V 3 bases and J 5 bases, with 13 bases left between them. From germline, CDR1 is KGHSH and CDR2 LQKENI. There are 14 residues in the CDR3. The CDR3 loop reads CASSPAGTTTEAFF. As DNA, the CDR3 is TGTGCCAGCTCACCGGCGGGGACAACTACTGAAGCTTTCTTT.

The chain recombines TRBV25-1 with TRBJ1-1; D unresolved. V shed 4 bases and J shed 3 bases, with 9 bases lying between them. CDR1 and CDR2 (germline): MGHDK, SYGVNS. The CDR3 consists of 13 residues. CDR3 DNA: TGTGCCAGCAGTGGGCAGACTTACACTGAAGCTTTCTTT. Translation gives CASSGQTYTEAFF.

J is TRBJ1-4 and V is TRBV7-2; no firm D call. The V end lost 2 bases, the J end lost 4 bases, and 5 bases lay between the germline ends. Germline-derived CDR1 and CDR2 are SGHTA and FQGNSA. The CDR3 runs 13 residues. CDR3 region: CASSLQINEKLFF. The CDR3 nucleotides are TGTGCCAGCAGCTTACAGATTAATGAAAAACTGTTTTTT.

The V and J genes are TRBV7-9 and TRBJ1-1; 7 bases map to TRBD1. This CDR3 comprises 14 residues. The junction had 5 bases not matched to a gene; V was cut back by 5 bases and J by 2 bases. CDR1 is SEHNR and CDR2 is FQNEAQ in the germline V gene (reference sequence). The CDR3 DNA follows: TGTGCCAGCAGCCCCGGGACAGCCAACACTGAAGCTTTCTTT. It translates to CASSPGTANTEAFF.

The CDR3, as DNA: TGCGCCAGCAGCCGTACAGGGACAGTCGGTTACAATGAGCAGTTCTTC. It yields the protein CASSRTGTVGYNEQFF. This sequence joins TRBV5-1 and TRBJ2-1, with 7 bases aligning to TRBD1. The CDR3 is 16 amino acids. Germline V lookup: CDR1 SGHRS, CDR2 YFSETQ. After removal of 4 bases from V and 4 bases from J, the junction contained 11 bases not matched to a gene.

The chain is built from TRBV20-1 and TRBJ2-3; D uncertain. The CDR3 is made up of 11 amino acids. Trimming left V 1 base short and J 6 bases short, with 5 bases between. Germline V gene lookup returns CDR1 DFQATT and CDR2 SNEGSKA (reference sequence). CDR3 residues: CSARAYDTQYF. CDR3 nucleotide sequence: TGCAGTGCTAGAGCATACGATACGCAGTATTTT.

The chain uses TRBV19 and TRBJ2-7; TRBD2 matches at 11 bases. The trim removed 6 bases at V and 5 bases at J, leaving 6 bases unmatched. CDR1 is LNHDA, CDR2 SQIVND, per germline (reference sequence). CDR3 length: 14 amino acids. The CDR3 DNA reads TGTGCCAGTAGGACTAGCGGGGCCTCAGACGAGCAGTACTTC. This translates into CASRTSGASDEQYF.

This sequence joins TRBV5-1 and TRBJ2-7; D is uncertain. This CDR3 spans 15 amino acids. CDR1 SGHRS and CDR2 YFSETQ come from the germline V gene. The ends were cut back, 1 base at V and 1 base at J, with 12 bases in the middle. DNA for the CDR3: TGCGCCAGCAGCTTGACGGTGGGGATATCCTACGAGCAGTACTTC. Translated, it gives CASSLTVGISYEQYF.

J is TRBJ2-7 and V is TRBV6-1, with 8 positions matching TRBD2. The CDR3 consists of 15 residues. The ends lost 0 bases at V and 2 bases at J; junction bases unmatched: 3. CDR1 is MNHNS and CDR2 is SASEGT in the germline V gene. CDR3 nucleotide sequence: TGTGCCAGCAGTGAAGCCACGGGGGGGCCCTACGAGCAGTACTTC. Its protein product is CASSEATGGPYEQYF.

This clone was picked up one time. The rearrangement links TRBV20-1 to TRBJ2-5; no definite D call. This CDR3 contains 11 residues. Trimming removed 7 bases at V and 5 bases at J, with 11 bases between. The germline V gene encodes CDR1 DFQATT and CDR2 SNEGSKA (reference sequence). Here the CDR3 reads CSVLSRETQYF. The CDR3 nucleotides are TGCAGTGTACTCTCGAGGGAGACCCAGTACTTC.

V and J are TRBV7-8 and TRBJ2-1; tentatively, D is TRBD2 (6 bases). This CDR3 comprises 15 residues. CDR1 and CDR2 from the germline V gene are SGHVS and FQNEAQ. The V end was cut by 7 bases, the J end by 5 bases, with 18 bases between. CDR3 protein: CASKRAGGPDNEQFF. The CDR3 bases are TGTGCCAGCAAGAGAGCGGGCGGGCCGGACAATGAGCAGTTCTTC.

The V call is TRBV7-9, the J call TRBJ2-2, with D uncertain. The CDR3 loop spans 14 amino acids. V was trimmed by 5 bases and J by 3 bases, leaving 10 bases between them. Looked up from germline, CDR1 is SEHNR and CDR2 is FQNEAQ (reference sequence). The DNA for the CDR3 is TGTGCCAGCAGCCCCCACACGGACACCGGGGAGCTGTTTTTT. Its translation: CASSPHTDTGELFF.

The chain links TRBV5-8 to TRBJ2-1, with D uncertain. V lost 5 bases to trimming and J lost 9 bases, with 21 bases between them. Germline V gives CDR1 SGHTS, CDR2 YDEGEE. The CDR3 is 15 amino acids. For the CDR3, the DNA is TGTGCCAGCAGGTCCCCAGTAAATACATGGGGTGAGCAGTTCTTC. This encodes CASRSPVNTWGEQFF.

The chain is built from TRBV5-6 and TRBJ2-5, with 7 bases fitting TRBD2. In germline, CDR1 is SGHDT, CDR2 YYEEEE. This CDR3 comprises 15 residues. The junction had 4 bases not matched to a gene; V was cut back by 0 bases and J by 2 bases. The CDR3 sequence: CASSLERGLQETQYF. The CDR3 nucleotides read TGTGCCAGCAGCTTGGAGCGGGGACTTCAAGAGACCCAGTACTTC.

This chain uses TRBV5-1 with TRBJ2-1; 9 bases map to TRBD1. The CDR3 contains 18 residues. V dropped 2 bases and J dropped 0; count of bases not matched to a gene: 9. CDR1 is SGHRS and CDR2 is YFSETQ in the germline V gene. CDR3 coding DNA: TGCGCCAGCAGCTTCGATACCCAGACAGGGGGCTCCTACAATGAGCAGTTCTTC. Protein sequence: CASSFDTQTGGSYNEQFF.